The rows below give T cell receptor beta chains drawn from one sample of a study of cytomegalovirus exposure and HLA in healthy donors. Profiled with immunoSEQ multiplex PCR; TCRdb holds only in-frame clones, not every one. Of hundreds of thousands of clones listed, 70% to 90% are singletons. Material for sequencing was PBMCs. These receptors came from a woman in her twenties or thirties in good health and CMV-seropositive. CDR3s include the opening cysteine and the closing phenylalanine or tryptophan. D genes are given only for firm matches. Rows may omit the clone size; those that give it use once, few, many or a size class.

TRBD1	TRBJ2-2	15	TRBV6-6	NA	CASRLLQGATGELFF	TGTGCCAGCAGGCTCTTACAGGGGGCAACCGGGGAGCTGTTTTTT
NA	TRBJ1-1	11	TRBV6-1	once	CASLIHTEAFF	TGTGCCAGCCTAATCCACACTGAAGCTTTCTTT
NA	TRBJ1-5	12	TRBV11-2	few	CVQGSSNQPQHF	TGTGTACAAGGTAGCAGCAATCAGCCCCAGCATTTT
NA	TRBJ2-7	17	TRBV19	NA	CASSIGTSGVSSYEQYF	TGTGCCAGTAGTATAGGGACGTCGGGGGTCAGCTCCTACGAGCAGTACTTC
NA	TRBJ1-1	13	TRBV5-6	NA	CASSSAGFLEAFF	TGTGCTAGCAGCTCTGCAGGGTTTCTTGAAGCTTTCTTT
NA	TRBJ1-5	13	TRBV30	NA	CAWGLNSNQPQHF	TGTGCCTGGGGGCTGAATAGCAATCAGCCCCAGCATTTT
NA	TRBJ2-1	10	TRBV29-1	NA	CSIHYNEQFF	TGCAGCATACATTACAATGAGCAGTTCTTC
NA	TRBJ1-2	15	TRBV30	NA	CAWSMEVRANYGYTF	TGTGCCTGGAGTATGGAGGTAAGGGCTAACTATGGCTACACCTTC
NA	TRBJ2-6	17	TRBV5-1	once	CASSLADSHSGANVLTF	TGCGCCAGCAGCTTGGCAGACAGCCACTCTGGGGCCAACGTCCTGACTTTC
TRBD2	TRBJ2-1	11	TRBV19	once	CALTPGGPKFF	TGTGCCCTAACGCCGGGAGGGCCGAAGTTCTTC
NA	TRBJ2-5	13	TRBV27	NA	CAVGGEGQETQYF	TGTGCCGTTGGCGGAGAGGGCCAAGAGACCCAGTACTTC
TRBD2	TRBJ2-3	15	TRBV7-6	NA	CASSPLAGGEDTQYF	TGTGCCAGCAGCCCTCTGGCGGGAGGGGAGGATACGCAGTATTTT
NA	TRBJ2-3	14	TRBV2	NA	CASSPSSVTDTQYF	TGTGCCAGCAGTCCGTCCTCTGTCACAGATACGCAGTATTTT
NA	TRBJ1-1	14	TRBV5-1	NA	CASSLGSTNTEAFF	TGCGCCAGCAGCTTGGGGTCTACGAACACTGAAGCTTTCTTT
NA	TRBJ2-7	15	TRBV4-1	few	CASSQVTGSSYEQYF	TGCGCCAGCAGCCAAGTGACAGGAAGCTCCTACGAGCAGTACTTC
NA	TRBJ1-1	13	TRBV30	NA	CAWGHGMNTEAFF	TGTGCCTGGGGGCACGGAATGAACACTGAAGCTTTCTTT
NA	TRBJ2-5	15	TRBV5-1	NA	CASSLDSGSEETQYF	TGCGCCAGCAGCTTGGATAGCGGTTCGGAGGAGACCCAGTACTTC
NA	TRBJ1-5	15	TRBV5-6	NA	CASSLVGREDQPQHF	TGTGCCAGCAGCTTGGTGGGCAGGGAGGATCAGCCCCAGCATTTT
NA	TRBJ2-5	15	TRBV5-4	once	CASSSGLPTQETQYF	TGTGCCAGCAGCTCCGGACTGCCCACGCAAGAGACCCAGTACTTC
NA	TRBJ1-3	14	TRBV19	NA	CASSNRVSGNTIYF	TGTGCCAGTAGCAACAGGGTCTCTGGAAACACCATATATTTT
TRBD1	TRBJ1-2	15	TRBV19	NA	CASSNGDRMTGGYTF	TGTGCCAGTAGTAATGGGGACAGGATGACGGGTGGCTACACCTTC
NA	TRBJ2-7	12	TRBV2	NA	CASTLASYEQYF	TGTGCCAGCACACTAGCCTCCTACGAGCAGTACTTC
NA	TRBJ2-7	14	TRBV5-4	NA	CASSGYPGTYEQYF	TGTGCCAGCAGCGGGTACCCGGGGACCTACGAGCAGTACTTC
NA	TRBJ2-7	13	TRBV29-1	NA	CSGGAGEGYEQYF	TGCAGCGGTGGGGCAGGGGAAGGCTACGAGCAGTACTTC
NA	TRBJ1-3	16	TRBV2	NA	CASSRLFRDTENTIYF	TGTGCCAGCAGTCGATTATTTAGGGACACAGAGAACACCATATATTTT
TRBD2	TRBJ2-3	15	TRBV5-1	NA	CASSLAGGRWDTQYF	TGCGCCAGCAGCTTGGCCGGCGGGAGGTGGGATACGCAGTATTTT